The entry that follows covers one T cell receptor beta chain sequence. This record belongs to a study of T cells in Graves' hyperthyroidism and ophthalmopathy. A patient was excluded if there was uncontrolled infection, other autoimmune disease, pregnancy or lactation. Amplified TCR beta CDR3 regions derived from RNA transcripts. A first-round RT-PCR of the TCR CDR3 used the HTBI primer set. A single record per CDR3 protein comes from TCRdb applying MiXCR to the multiplex PCR reads. The sample yields about 560,000 distinct CDR3 sequences, just over 45% seen once. J lost 0 bases, V lost 5 bases, and 4 bases had no gene match. The germline CDR1 and CDR2 sequences are PRHDT and FYEKMQ (reference sequence). This CDR3 contains 16 residues.

The sequencing input was peripheral blood or thyroid tissue (not recorded which). The clonotype was recovered from a woman aged 18 to 35 with Graves' hyperthyroidism. V is TRBV13 and J is TRBJ1-4, with TRBD1 identical over 9 bases. CDR3 coding DNA: TGTGCCAGCAGCCCTACAGGGGGCTCAACTAATGAAAAACTGTTTTTT. This gives the protein CASSPTGGSTNEKLFF.